Each of the 13 T cell receptor beta chains below was sequenced from the same sample in a study of blood T cell repertoires in COVID-19. The repertoire was sequenced with immunoSEQ multiplex PCR; TCRdb's copy has only in-frame clones and lacks some. Counted here are roughly 190,000 clones, 88% occurring once; the ten biggest clones make up roughly 6%. What was sequenced was peripheral blood. The source is a man in his forties or fifties with active or convalescent COVID-19.

J is TRBJ1-6 and V is TRBV5-1; no clear D. Trimming pared 0 bases from V and 6 bases from J, leaving 13 bases between. The CDR3 totals 16 residues. CDR1 SGHRS and CDR2 YFSETQ come from the germline V gene. The CDR3 sequence is CASSLGETLSNSPLHF. The CDR3 DNA reads as TGCGCCAGCAGCTTGGGGGAGACGTTGAGTAATTCACCCCTCCACTTT. Together with reference TRBV5-1 and TRBJ1-6, the CDR3 gives the full variable domain: KAGVTQTPRYLIKTRGQQVTLSCSPISGHRSVSWYQQTPGQGLQFLFEYFSETQRNKGNFPGRFSGRQFSNSRSEMNVSTLELGDSALYLCASSLGETLSNSPLHFGNGTRLTVT.

The chain joins TRBV29-1 to TRBJ2-7, with D perhaps TRBD1 (5 bases). CDR1 and CDR2 from the germline V gene are SQVTM and ANQGSEA. This CDR3 is 12 amino acids long. The V gene lost 5 bases and the J gene lost 4 bases, with 12 bases spanning the gap. The CDR3 spells CSVSPQGYEQYF. The CDR3 nucleotides read TGCAGCGTTTCACCCCAGGGTTACGAGCAGTACTTC.

The chain links TRBV5-6 to TRBJ1-3; D might be TRBD1 (5 bases). CDR3 length equals 15 residues. V lost 3 bases to trimming and J lost 8 bases, with 18 bases between them. Germline CDR1 reads SGHDT; CDR2 reads YYEEEE. The CDR3: CASSSLVQGGYTIYF. CDR3 nucleotides: TGTGCCAGCAGCTCCCTGGTCCAGGGTGGGTACACCATATATTTT.

The chain uses TRBV29-1 and TRBJ2-3; 8 bases map to TRBD1. The CDR3 spans 14 residues. Trimming at V came to 1 base and at J to 5 bases, leaving 5 bases not matched to a gene. Per germline, CDR1 SQVTM and CDR2 ANQGSEA. The CDR3 DNA sequence: TGCAGCGTTGAAGCCCCCAGGGGGCGAGATACGCAGTATTTT. Translation gives CSVEAPRGRDTQYF.

The chain combines TRBV19 with TRBJ2-2, with TRBD1 matching over 7 bases. Trimming cost V 6 bases and J 4 bases; bases outside gene matches: 8. From germline, CDR1 is LNHDA and CDR2 SQIVND (reference sequence). The CDR3 runs 15 residues. Here the CDR3 DNA reads TGTGCCAGTAGCACCCGGGACAGCATCACCGGGGAGCTGTTTTTT. Translated, it gives CASSTRDSITGELFF.

The V and J genes are TRBV7-9 and TRBJ1-1; D is unresolved. The germline gives CDR1 SEHNR, CDR2 FQNEAQ (reference sequence). This CDR3 region has 12 residues. Between the trimmed V and J ends, which lost 1 base and 4 bases, there was a span of 4 bases. The CDR3 here is CASSLGVTEAFF. Here the CDR3 DNA reads TGTGCCAGCAGCTTAGGAGTCACTGAAGCTTTCTTT.

This chain links TRBV6-5 with TRBJ2-1; 9 bases match TRBD1. In germline, CDR1 is MNHEY, CDR2 SVGAGI. This CDR3 has 16 residues. V trimming: 4 bases; J trimming: 4 bases; junction bases outside the gene matches: 8. This CDR3 reads CASSLKPGQGYNEQFF. The CDR3 nucleotides are TGTGCCAGCAGTTTAAAACCGGGACAGGGATACAATGAGCAGTTCTTC.

CDR3 loop: CASSKIQGTKNIQYF. The CDR3 DNA reads as TGTGCCAGCAGTAAAATACAGGGAACTAAAAACATTCAGTACTTC. The genes are TRBV2 and TRBJ2-4; D might be TRBD1 (6 bases). The CDR3 totals 15 residues. V was clipped by 5 bases and J by 4 bases, with 15 bases between them. CDR1 is SNHLY, CDR2 FYNNEI, per germline.

The chain is built from TRBV6-5 and TRBJ2-7, with 10 bases identical to TRBD2. The CDR3 consists of 14 residues. V lost 5 bases and J lost 3; bases outside the gene matches: 4. Germline CDR1 reads MNHEY; CDR2 reads SVGAGI. This chain's CDR3 is CASSQLAGYYEQYF. The CDR3 DNA is TGTGCCAGCAGTCAACTAGCGGGATACTACGAGCAGTACTTC.

The rearrangement joins TRBV6-5 to TRBJ1-3; weak D call: TRBD1 (6 bases). V lost 8 bases, J lost 0 bases, and 11 bases lay in between. This CDR3 is 14 amino acids long. From germline, CDR1 is MNHEY and CDR2 SVGAGI. The CDR3 loop is CASGTDSSGNTIYF. The DNA of the CDR3 is TGTGCCAGCGGGACGGACAGCTCTGGAAACACCATATATTTT.

The chain uses TRBV14 and TRBJ2-3; 12 nucleotides align to TRBD1. The junction had 9 bases not matched to a gene; V was cut back by 5 bases and J by 0 bases. The length of the CDR3 is 18 residues. The germline V gene has CDR1 SGHDN and CDR2 FVKESK. The CDR3 loop is CASSYRDRGLLSTDTQYF. CDR3 nucleotide sequence: TGTGCCAGCAGCTACCGGGACAGGGGGCTGCTTAGCACAGATACGCAGTATTTT.

The chain is built from TRBV18 and TRBJ2-5; 7 positions agree with TRBD2. This CDR3 region has 15 residues. Germline CDR1 reads KGHSH; CDR2 reads LQKENI. After removal of 2 bases from V and 5 bases from J, the junction contained 8 bases not matched to a gene. In nucleotides, the CDR3 is TGTGCCAGCTCACCAGGCGCGGGAGCGAAGGAGACCCAGTACTTC. Protein: CASSPGAGAKETQYF.

CDR3: CASSEAQQLSGETQYF. The CDR3 DNA follows: TGTGCCAGCAGTGAAGCACAACAGTTATCGGGGGAGACCCAGTACTTC. This sequence joins TRBV2 and TRBJ2-5; maybe TRBD2 (5 bases). From germline, CDR1 is SNHLY and CDR2 FYNNEI. This CDR3 has 16 amino acids. The V gene lost 0 bases and the J gene lost 5 bases, with 16 bases spanning the gap.